A single sample gave rise to the 22 T cell receptor beta chains below, sequenced in a study of OX40 agonist ivuxolimab in advanced cancers. TCRdb's table, derived via immunoSEQ multiplex PCR, lists solely in-frame clones and lacks some. The data contain 70,000 or so clones, approximately 90% of them singletons. The sample here was CD4+ or CD8+ T cells sorted from blood, taken in a trial of the OX40 agonist ivuxolimab. These TCRs come from an adult with an advanced solid tumor such as melanoma, head and neck, liver or kidney cancer.

This rearrangement joins TRBV18 to TRBJ1-5; possible D gene TRBD1, 5 bases. V shed 6 bases and J shed 7 bases, with 13 bases lying between them. CDR1 and CDR2 (germline): KGHSH, LQKENI. The CDR3 totals 13 residues. The CDR3 loop is CASSGEGKQPQHF. The CDR3 nucleotides read TGTGCCAGCTCGGGGGAGGGGAAACAGCCCCAGCATTTT.

The rearrangement uses TRBV6-1 and TRBJ2-1; TRBD2 matches at 7 bases. The ends lost 2 bases at V and 2 bases at J; junction bases unmatched: 9. Germline V lookup: CDR1 MNHNS, CDR2 SASEGT. CDR3 length: 17 amino acids. CDR3: CASSETARLAAYNEQFF. The CDR3 DNA is TGTGCCAGCAGTGAAACAGCGCGGCTAGCGGCCTACAATGAGCAGTTCTTC.

This chain uses TRBV11-1 with TRBJ2-1, with 11 bases that match TRBD2. With 1 base clipped from V and 4 bases from J, the junction kept 3 bases outside the gene matches. This CDR3 contains 16 residues. Germline loops: CDR1 SGHAT, CDR2 FQDESV (reference sequence). In DNA form, the CDR3 reads TGTGCCAGCAGCTTAGGGACTAGCGGGTCTTACAATGAGCAGTTCTTC. It specifies CASSLGTSGSYNEQFF. Together with reference TRBV11-1 and TRBJ2-1, the CDR3 gives the full variable domain: EAEVAQSPRYKITEKSQAVAFWCDPISGHATLYWYRQILGQGPELLVQFQDESVVDDSQLPKDRFSAERLKGVDSTLKIQPAELGDSAMYLCASSLGTSGSYNEQFFGPGTRLTVL.

In this sample, this clone turned up once. The chain recombines TRBV28 with TRBJ2-5; D is unresolved. Germline CDR1 reads MDHEN; CDR2 reads SYDVKM. This CDR3 region has 12 residues. The V gene lost 6 bases and the J gene lost 4 bases, with 9 bases spanning the gap. The CDR3 DNA reads as TGTGCCAGCAGCTCCAAGGTAGAGACCCAGTACTTC. It translates to CASSSKVETQYF.

The chain is built from TRBV6-4 and TRBJ2-1, with 7 bases matching TRBD1. Germline CDR1 is MRHNA and CDR2 is SNTAGT. The V and J ends lost 5 bases and 4 bases, in that order; junction bases with no gene match: 8. CDR3 length: 15 amino acids. The CDR3 DNA sequence: TGTGCCAGCAGTATCGAGAAGGGGGCGTACAATGAGCAGTTCTTC. Its translation is CASSIEKGAYNEQFF.

This clone was counted a few times. V gene TRBV5-8 combines with J gene TRBJ1-1; D not certain. Trimming left V 4 bases short and J 1 base short, with 8 bases between. The V gene's germline CDR1 is SGHTS and CDR2 YDEGEE. This CDR3 spans 13 amino acids. The CDR3, as DNA: TGTGCCAGCAGCGCGGACCCGAACACTGAAGCTTTCTTT. Its translation is CASSADPNTEAFF.

In this sample, this clone turned up once. For the CDR3, the DNA is TGTGCCAGCAGCCCGAGAGCAGGCGGGGGCAATGAGCAGTTCTTC. Amino acid sequence: CASSPRAGGGNEQFF. The chain joins TRBV11-3 to TRBJ2-1, with 7 bases matching TRBD2. Trimming removed 5 bases from V and 6 bases from J; junction bases left unmatched: 10. Germline values: CDR1 SGHNT, CDR2 YENEEA. CDR3 length: 15 residues. Filled out from reference TRBV11-3 and TRBJ2-1, the complete variable domain reads EAGVVQSPRYKIIEKKQPVAFWCNPISGHNTLYWYLQNLGQGPELLIRYENEEAVDDSQLPKDRFSAERLKGVDSTLKIQPAELGDSAVYLCASSPRAGGGNEQFFGPGTRLTVL.

V gene TRBV6-5 combines with J gene TRBJ1-1, with 8 nucleotides matching TRBD1. From germline, CDR1 is MNHEY and CDR2 SVGAGI. V lost 8 bases to trimming and J lost 2 bases; unmatched junction nucleotides: 10. CDR3 length: 15 amino acids. The DNA for the CDR3 is TGTGCCAGCTCTAAGACAGGGGCCACAAACACTGAAGCTTTCTTT. Its protein product is CASSKTGATNTEAFF.

V and J are TRBV7-3 and TRBJ2-1; 8 nucleotides agree with TRBD2. Germline CDR1 and CDR2: SGHTA and FQGTGA. This CDR3 is 19 amino acids long. The trim removed 1 base at V and 8 bases at J, leaving 19 bases unmatched. The chain's CDR3 is CASSLKAGVQRGIVDEQFF. The DNA for the CDR3 is TGTGCCAGCAGCTTAAAGGCCGGGGTCCAGCGGGGGATAGTAGATGAGCAGTTCTTC. The full variable domain, completed using reference TRBV7-3 and TRBJ2-1, is GAGVSQTPSNKVTEKGKYVELRCDPISGHTALYWYRQSLGQGPEFLIYFQGTGAADDSGLPNDRFFAVRPEGSVSTLKIQRTERGDSAVYLCASSLKAGVQRGIVDEQFFGPGTRLTVL.

The V call is TRBV9, the J call TRBJ2-1; the D is unclear. The CDR3 length is 14 residues. Trimming cost V 0 bases and J 10 bases, with 14 bases left between them. Per the germline V gene, CDR1 is SGDLS and CDR2 is YYNGEE. CDR3 sequence: CASSVDLGPREQFF. CDR3 coding DNA: TGTGCCAGCAGCGTAGATCTTGGGCCACGGGAGCAGTTCTTC. The full variable domain, in which reference TRBV9 and TRBJ2-1 provide the parts outside the CDR3, is DSGVTQTPKHLITATGQRVTLRCSPRSGDLSVYWYQQSLDQGLQFLIQYYNGEERAKGNILERFSAQQFPDLHSELNLSSLELGDSALYFCASSVDLGPREQFFGPGTRLTVL.

The V and J genes are TRBV28 and TRBJ2-3; 7 bases are shared with TRBD2. Germline CDR1 MDHEN, CDR2 SYDVKM. With V trimmed by 0 bases and J by 2 bases, 8 bases remained unmatched. The CDR3 is 17 amino acids. CDR3 amino acids: CASSLWSKAGVTDTQYF. The DNA for the CDR3 is TGTGCCAGCAGTTTATGGTCTAAGGCGGGAGTCACAGATACGCAGTATTTT.

This clone was detected only once. The chain is built from TRBV6-1 and TRBJ1-3, with no clear D. The CDR3 covers 11 residues. Trimming pared 7 bases from V and 8 bases from J, leaving 9 bases between. CDR1 is MNHNS and CDR2 is SASEGT in the germline V gene. CDR3 protein: CASTYGHTIYF. DNA of the CDR3: TGTGCCAGCACCTATGGCCACACCATATATTTT.

This chain joins TRBV6-6 and TRBJ1-2, with TRBD1 matching over 7 bases. J was trimmed by 6 bases and V by 0 bases; bases with no gene match: 4. CDR1 and CDR2 (germline): MNHNY, SVGAGI (reference sequence). This CDR3 is 14 amino acids long. The CDR3 loop is CASSYSWDSNGYTF. CDR3 sequence (DNA): TGTGCCAGCAGTTACTCTTGGGACAGTAATGGCTACACCTTC.

The chain joins TRBV6-5 to TRBJ1-6; D is unresolved. V shed 11 bases and J shed 6 bases, with 14 bases lying between them. This CDR3 comprises 13 residues. Germline V gene sequence: CDR1 MNHEY, CDR2 SVGAGI. In DNA form, the CDR3 reads TGTGCCTCCAAGGAAGGTTCTAATTCACCCCTCCACTTT. Residues: CASKEGSNSPLHF.

The V call is TRBV11-2, the J call TRBJ2-1; a possible D gene is TRBD2 (6 bases). The CDR3 contains 16 residues. Germline loops: CDR1 SGHAT, CDR2 FQNNGV. V lost 7 bases and J 0 bases, leaving 16 bases between the germline ends. CDR3: CASNPGLSRSYNEQFF. Written as DNA, the CDR3 is TGTGCCAGCAACCCGGGACTCTCTCGCTCCTACAATGAGCAGTTCTTC.

This chain uses TRBV6-5 with TRBJ1-2, with D possibly TRBD1 on 5 matching bases. The CDR3 is 13 residues long. V lost 2 bases to trimming and J lost 5 bases, with 9 bases between them. The germline gives CDR1 MNHEY, CDR2 SVGAGI. CDR3 loop: CASSYAGPYGYTF. Written as DNA, the CDR3 is TGTGCCAGCAGTTACGCAGGGCCATATGGCTACACCTTC.

Of note for this clone: One junction end disagrees with the germline gene, perhaps due to a read error. The rearrangement joins TRBV18 to TRBJ1-3; 9 bases are shared with TRBD1. This CDR3 is built from 15 residues. In germline, CDR1 is KGHSH, CDR2 LQKENI. The CDR3 region is CASSPQGASGNTIYF. DNA of the CDR3: TGTGCCAGCTCTCCACAGGGGGCGTCTGGAAACACCATATATTTT.

The CDR3 nucleotides are TGTGCCAGCAGTTTATGGCGCAGGGGGCCGGGATATAGCAATCAGCCCCAGCATTTT. This codes for CASSLWRRGPGYSNQPQHF. This sequence joins TRBV28 and TRBJ1-5, with 8 bases lining up with TRBD1. Germline CDR1 MDHEN, CDR2 SYDVKM. CDR3 length equals 19 residues. V lost 0 bases and J lost 0; bases outside the gene matches: 10.

J is TRBJ1-3 and V is TRBV19; D gene ambiguous. Looked up from germline, CDR1 is LNHDA and CDR2 is SQIVND (reference sequence). The CDR3 contains 16 residues. V was clipped by 7 bases and J by 0 bases, with 16 bases between them. The CDR3 is CASTGSFPFSGNTIYF. The CDR3 coding sequence is TGTGCCAGTACCGGATCATTTCCTTTCTCTGGAAACACCATATATTTT.

CDR3 sequence reads: CASSRAGASYEQYF. CDR3 sequence (DNA): TGTGCCAGTAGTAGAGCGGGAGCATCCTACGAGCAGTACTTC. This chain joins TRBV19 and TRBJ2-7, with TRBD2 identical over 8 bases. Germline CDR1 LNHDA, CDR2 SQIVND (reference sequence). The CDR3 totals 14 residues. The J segment lost 1 base and the V segment lost 4 bases, leaving 3 bases of the junction unmatched.

The V call is TRBV9, the J call TRBJ2-2, with D possibly being TRBD2 (6 bases). The CDR3 runs to 18 residues. Germline loops: CDR1 SGDLS, CDR2 YYNGEE. V lost 6 bases and J 0 bases, leaving 21 bases between the germline ends. The CDR3 bases are TGTGCCAGCAAGGGTTCGGGGGTAGCGGAAACGAACACCGGGGAGCTGTTTTTT. This codes for CASKGSGVAETNTGELFF.

This chain links TRBV4-1 with TRBJ1-2; no reliable D call. Germline-derived CDR1 and CDR2 are MGHRA and YSYEKL. The CDR3 covers 14 residues. V dropped 0 bases and J dropped 4 bases, with 9 bases sitting between them. Here the CDR3 reads CASSQELPTYGYTF. The CDR3 bases are TGCGCCAGCAGCCAAGAACTCCCGACCTATGGCTACACCTTC.